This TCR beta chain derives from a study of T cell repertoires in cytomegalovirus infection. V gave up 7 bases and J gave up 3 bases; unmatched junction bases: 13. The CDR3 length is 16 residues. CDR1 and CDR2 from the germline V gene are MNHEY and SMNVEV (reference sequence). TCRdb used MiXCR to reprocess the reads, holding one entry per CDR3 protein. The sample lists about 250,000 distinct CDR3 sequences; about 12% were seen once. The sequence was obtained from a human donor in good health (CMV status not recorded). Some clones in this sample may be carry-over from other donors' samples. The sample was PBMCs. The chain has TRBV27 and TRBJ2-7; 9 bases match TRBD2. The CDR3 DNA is TGTGCCAGCATTTCCCAACCGGGACTAGCTAACTACGAGCAGTACTTC. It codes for CASISQPGLANYEQYF.